A selection of T cell receptor beta chains follows, all from one sample in a study of T cells in Graves' hyperthyroidism and ophthalmopathy. TCRdb analysed the multiplex PCR reads with MiXCR anew, one entry per CDR3 protein. Of 250,000 to 300,000 distinct CDR3 sequences in the sample, 15% were seen once. Sequenced: blood. The origin of the receptors is a woman aged 50 to 60 with Graves' hyperthyroidism that later progressed to Graves' ophthalmopathy. The conserved cysteine and the conserved F or W are not part of the CDR3 here. Size values are once, few and many counts, or a class for expanded clones, and some rows have none.

clone_size v_call cdr3_length cdr3_aa
- TRBV27 10 ATGTWLDTQY
- TRBV4-3 9 ASHGGGEAF
many TRBV2 11 ASSAYLGYEQY
many TRBV29-1 12 SVPKDRGSYEQY
few TRBV15 16 ATSRAPGQGIRTGELF
- TRBV11-3 14 ASADRGLAGANVLT
many TRBV27 14 ASSSRLAVIQETQY
many TRBV6-1 11 ASSPIGGNTIY
many TRBV28 12 ASSLGPRDQPQH
many TRBV28 15 ASSLSTGTATNYGYT
many TRBV2 12 ASSERASQETQY
- TRBV13 14 ASSPDRGGRTDTQY
many TRBV27 13 ASSLTGGAGNTIY
many TRBV20-1 9 GPGTRRAQY
many TRBV11-3 10 ASSLTTNEQF
- TRBV11-2 12 ASSFSEQNTEAS
many TRBV28 13 ASSIPGQGVNVLT
few TRBV7-3 12 ASSPGGLTDTQY
- TRBV4-1 14 ASSQDRTVYNSPLH
few TRBV24-1 12 ATSDSSHQNEQY
few TRBV5-4 12 ASSGDPGVDTQY
- TRBV2 11 AGGLAGGFEQY
- TRBV10-2 12 ASTRDRDNSPLH
many TRBV7-7 10 ASSSGGGELF
few TRBV5-4 9 ASSFNYRQF
many TRBV20-1 10 SARDVSYEQY
many TRBV27 13 ASSLQGAGANVLT
few TRBV18 15 ASSPLTSGIDTDTQY
once TRBV7-6 15 ASSLVASGSGTDTQY
many TRBV6-1 13 ASSRPRKNADTQY